This entry lists 17 T cell receptor beta chains sequenced from one sample in a study of shared clonotypes between healthy human individuals. Clones were sequenced by immunoSEQ multiplex PCR, and TCRdb holds only the in-frame ones, with some missing. The repertoire consists of some 1,100,000 clones, with around 82% occurring once and the leading ten covering more than 0.45%. Sequenced sample: memory CD4+ T cells from PBMCs. Indicated subset: CD45RA-negative fraction. These receptors all stem from a man aged 18 to 29 in good health. Some clones in this sample may be carry-over from other donors' samples.

The genes are TRBV19 and TRBJ2-3, with D unresolved. CDR3 length equals 16 residues. Trimming removed 4 bases from V and 5 bases from J, with 19 bases in between. The germline V gene encodes CDR1 LNHDA and CDR2 SQIVND (reference sequence). The CDR3 sequence is CASSREIRGGEDTQYF. In DNA, the CDR3 is TGTGCCAGTAGTAGGGAAATCCGTGGTGGGGAAGATACGCAGTATTTT.

CDR3 in amino acids: CAWSLNSNQPQHF. CDR3 in DNA: TGTGCCTGGAGCCTTAATAGCAATCAGCCCCAGCATTTT. This chain uses TRBV30 with TRBJ1-5; D is unclear. Trimming removed 3 bases from V and 0 bases from J, with 6 bases in between. The length of the CDR3 is 13 residues. Germline V gives CDR1 GTSNPN, CDR2 SVGIG (reference sequence).

The chain uses TRBV7-2 and TRBJ2-3; D tentatively reads TRBD1 or TRBD2 (5 bases each). Trimming removed 5 bases from V and 1 base from J, with 13 bases in between. This CDR3 has 15 amino acids. Germline V lookup: CDR1 SGHTA, CDR2 FQGNSA. CDR3 amino acids: CASSRDGQGTDTQYF. CDR3 DNA sequence: TGTGCCAGCAGCCGGGACGGCCAAGGCACAGATACGCAGTATTTT.

CDR3 amino acids: CASSEAPVDRQPYF. For the CDR3, the DNA is TGTGCCAGCAGTGAAGCGCCCGTGGACCGGCAGCCGTACTTC. This chain uses TRBV6-1 with TRBJ2-7, with D unresolved. This CDR3 has 14 residues. Trimming removed 0 bases from V and 12 bases from J, with 18 bases in between. Germline values: CDR1 MNHNS, CDR2 SASEGT.

This clone was recorded only once. The rearrangement links TRBV25-1 to TRBJ2-5; the D gene could be TRBD1 or TRBD2 (5 bases each). V lost 5 bases, J lost 2 bases, and 15 bases lay in between. Germline-derived CDR1 and CDR2 are MGHDK and SYGVNS. The CDR3 loop spans 15 amino acids. The CDR3: CASSPARGRQETQYF. CDR3 bases: TGTGCCAGCAGTCCCGCTAGGGGACGACAAGAGACCCAGTACTTC.

The count of this clone is one. V gene TRBV7-9 combines with J gene TRBJ2-6; possible D gene TRBD1, 6 bases. The germline V gene has CDR1 SEHNR and CDR2 FQNEAQ (reference sequence). The CDR3 totals 15 residues. V was clipped by 5 bases and J by 1 base, with 9 bases between them. CDR3 protein: CASSPGTSGANVLTF. DNA for the CDR3: TGTGCCAGCAGCCCGGGGACATCTGGGGCCAACGTCCTGACTTTC.

Ten or more counts support this clone. This CDR3 is also generated by other DNA sequences in the sample. The gene calls are TRBV18 and TRBJ1-1; D is perhaps TRBD1 (6 bases). Trimming took off 0 bases at V and 1 base at J, with 9 bases between the two ends. The CDR3 has 15 residues. The germline gives CDR1 KGHSH, CDR2 LQKENI. The CDR3 protein is CASSPPGGQNTEAFF. CDR3 nucleotides: TGTGCCAGCTCACCACCGGGGGGACAGAACACTGAAGCTTTCTTT.

The chain employs TRBV5-6 and TRBJ1-2, with TRBD1 matching 7 bases. CDR1 is SGHDT and CDR2 is YYEEEE in the germline V gene. This CDR3 is 14 amino acids long. V lost 2 bases to trimming and J lost 3 bases; unmatched junction nucleotides: 4. The CDR3 protein is CASSLDREDYGYTF. The CDR3 DNA is TGTGCCAGCAGCTTAGACAGGGAAGACTATGGCTACACCTTC.

The V and J genes are TRBV19 and TRBJ1-4; maybe TRBD1 (5 bases). Trimming removed 1 base at V and 4 bases at J, with 16 bases between. Per germline, CDR1 LNHDA and CDR2 SQIVND (reference sequence). The CDR3 extends over 17 amino acids. The CDR3 here is CASSIGLQATFNEKLFF. DNA of the CDR3: TGTGCCAGTAGTATAGGGTTACAGGCTACCTTTAATGAAAAACTGTTTTTT.

This chain links TRBV7-2 with TRBJ2-3; D remains unclear. V dropped 5 bases and J dropped 6 bases, with 12 bases sitting between them. The CDR3 length is 13 residues. Looked up from germline, CDR1 is SGHTA and CDR2 is FQGNSA. The CDR3 sequence is CASSNRIGDTQYF. CDR3 nucleotides: TGTGCCAGCAGCAACCGAATCGGGGATACGCAGTATTTT.

The sample holds a few counts of this clone. The rearrangement links TRBV12-5 to TRBJ2-3, with D unresolved. CDR1 is LGHNT and CDR2 is FRNRAP in the germline V gene. The V end lost 7 bases, the J end lost 4 bases, and 12 bases lay between the germline ends. This CDR3 has 13 amino acids. CDR3 in DNA: TGTGCTAGTGCCCTCTCCGGCGCAGATACGCAGTATTTT. It encodes CASALSGADTQYF.

The CDR3 DNA reads as TGTGCCAGCAGAGAAAGCAGGGTTGGGTATGGCTACACCTTC. Its protein is CASRESRVGYGYTF. The chain employs TRBV6-1 and TRBJ1-2, with D possibly being TRBD1 (5 bases). The CDR3 runs to 14 residues. Trimming took 6 bases from V and 5 from J, leaving 16 bases between them. Germline assignment: CDR1 MNHNS and CDR2 SASEGT.

Only a few counts were recorded for this clone. This sequence joins TRBV7-3 and TRBJ2-2; D is undetermined. V gave up 5 bases and J gave up 7 bases, with 5 bases separating them. This CDR3 spans 11 amino acids. CDR1 and CDR2 from the germline V gene are SGHTA and FQGTGA. The CDR3 DNA follows: TGTGCCAGCAGCGGTAACGGGGAGCTGTTTTTT. Protein: CASSGNGELFF.

The gene calls are TRBV5-4 and TRBJ2-7; 7 nucleotides line up with TRBD1. V lost 2 bases to trimming and J lost 0 bases; unmatched junction nucleotides: 5. Looked up from germline, CDR1 is SGHNT and CDR2 is YYREEE (reference sequence). This CDR3 contains 15 residues. CDR3 DNA sequence: TGTGCCAGCAGCTTACAGGGGCGGGTCTCCTACGAGCAGTACTTC. Amino acid sequence: CASSLQGRVSYEQYF.

The chain links TRBV4-1 to TRBJ2-5; TRBD1 matches at 8 bases. The trim removed 2 bases at V and 0 bases at J, leaving 5 bases unmatched. Germline V lookup: CDR1 MGHRA, CDR2 YSYEKL. The CDR3 runs to 16 residues. The CDR3 coding sequence is TGCGCCAGCAGCCAAAGGCTACAGGGGGACCAAGAGACCCAGTACTTC. Protein product: CASSQRLQGDQETQYF.

In this sample, this clone turned up once. The V gene is TRBV19, the J gene TRBJ2-7; maybe TRBD1 (5 bases). The germline gives CDR1 LNHDA, CDR2 SQIVND (reference sequence). There are 14 residues in the CDR3. V dropped 6 bases and J dropped 1 base, with 13 bases sitting between them. In DNA form, the CDR3 reads TGTGCCAGTAGCCCCTCCCGACAGTCCTACGAGCAGTACTTC. This translates into CASSPSRQSYEQYF.

The J gene is TRBJ2-7, the V gene TRBV29-1, with unresolved D. The CDR3 spans 14 residues. Germline loops: CDR1 SQVTM, CDR2 ANQGSEA. Trimming stripped 6 bases from V and 4 bases from J, with 19 bases between. CDR3 in DNA: TGCAGCGTCCGACACGCGAAGACACCGTACGAGCAGTACTTC. Amino acids: CSVRHAKTPYEQYF.